The entry below gives a single T cell receptor beta chain sequence along with its context. These data belong to a study of blood T cell repertoires in COVID-19. Looking at the study overall: There were acute and convalescent COVID-19 samples, and they came from the United States, Italy and Spain. From T cells, B-cell-depleted T cells, or PBMCs came the material, which was cDNA or gDNA.

As processed by the authors: Scientists estimated how many nucleated cells there were by amplifying reference gene primers. TCRdb's copy holds only in-frame clones and misses some; the assay was immunoSEQ multiplex PCR. V and J calls and clone size are given by that table; D and trimming were obtained from the DNA. This repertoire shows some 220,000 clones, 80% to 90% found once; its top ten account for around 3.2%. Trimming cost V 7 bases and J 8 bases; bases outside gene matches: 11. Per the germline V gene, CDR1 is SGHNT and CDR2 is YENEEA. This CDR3 spans 14 amino acids. The study assigned cohorts using participant-reported clinical history.

V is TRBV11-3 and J is TRBJ1-3; the match to TRBD1 covers 7 bases. The sequencing sample was made of PBMCs or T cells enriched from blood (not recorded which). The sequence derives from a woman under 30 in a cohort exposed to, infected with or recovered from COVID-19 (not recorded which). In nucleotides, the CDR3 is TGTGCCAGCAACCCGACAGGGCGTAGCGACACCATATATTTT. This gives the protein CASNPTGRSDTIYF.